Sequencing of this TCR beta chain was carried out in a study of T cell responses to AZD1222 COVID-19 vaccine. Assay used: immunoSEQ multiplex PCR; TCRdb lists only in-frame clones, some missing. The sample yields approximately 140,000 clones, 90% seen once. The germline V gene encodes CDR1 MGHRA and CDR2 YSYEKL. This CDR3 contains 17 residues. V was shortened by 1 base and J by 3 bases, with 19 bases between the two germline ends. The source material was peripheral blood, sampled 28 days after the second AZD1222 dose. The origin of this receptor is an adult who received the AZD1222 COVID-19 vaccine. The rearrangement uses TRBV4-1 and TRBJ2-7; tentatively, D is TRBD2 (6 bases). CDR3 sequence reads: CASSQVLSGVILYEQYF. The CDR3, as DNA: TGCGCCAGCAGCCAAGTACTATCGGGGGTAATTCTCTACGAGCAGTACTTC.